The clone carrying this TCR beta chain has ten or more counts. Its antigen is undetermined. The record originates from a study of glioma-infiltrating T cells. General study findings and limits: Non-neoplastic patients had below-expected tissue-blood divergence, while all gliomas exceeded expectation. CDR3 overlap between tissue and blood was very small.

The V end was cut by 4 bases, the J end by 1 base, with 5 bases between. The germline CDR1 and CDR2 sequences are SGHRS and YFSETQ. This CDR3 region has 12 residues. Amplification of TCR alpha and beta CDR3 regions from RNA used iRepertoire nested multiplex PCR. Tissue mRNA or PBMC total RNA, 100-400 ng, went into one-step reverse transcription and amplification. TCRdb re-derived calls from the multiplex PCR reads in MiXCR, one entry per CDR3 protein. Here the sample spans about 94,000 distinct CDR3 sequences, around a quarter being singletons. Sequencing input: glioma tissue, nonneoplastic brain tissue, or PBMCs (not recorded which). The gene calls are TRBV5-1 and TRBJ1-2; D gene ambiguous. The clonotype was recovered from a human donor with low-grade glioma or glioblastoma, undergoing nonglioma brain surgery, or in good health (not recorded which). CDR3 in DNA: TGCGCCAGCAGCCCTGATAACTATGGCTACACCTTC. Protein sequence: CASSPDNYGYTF.